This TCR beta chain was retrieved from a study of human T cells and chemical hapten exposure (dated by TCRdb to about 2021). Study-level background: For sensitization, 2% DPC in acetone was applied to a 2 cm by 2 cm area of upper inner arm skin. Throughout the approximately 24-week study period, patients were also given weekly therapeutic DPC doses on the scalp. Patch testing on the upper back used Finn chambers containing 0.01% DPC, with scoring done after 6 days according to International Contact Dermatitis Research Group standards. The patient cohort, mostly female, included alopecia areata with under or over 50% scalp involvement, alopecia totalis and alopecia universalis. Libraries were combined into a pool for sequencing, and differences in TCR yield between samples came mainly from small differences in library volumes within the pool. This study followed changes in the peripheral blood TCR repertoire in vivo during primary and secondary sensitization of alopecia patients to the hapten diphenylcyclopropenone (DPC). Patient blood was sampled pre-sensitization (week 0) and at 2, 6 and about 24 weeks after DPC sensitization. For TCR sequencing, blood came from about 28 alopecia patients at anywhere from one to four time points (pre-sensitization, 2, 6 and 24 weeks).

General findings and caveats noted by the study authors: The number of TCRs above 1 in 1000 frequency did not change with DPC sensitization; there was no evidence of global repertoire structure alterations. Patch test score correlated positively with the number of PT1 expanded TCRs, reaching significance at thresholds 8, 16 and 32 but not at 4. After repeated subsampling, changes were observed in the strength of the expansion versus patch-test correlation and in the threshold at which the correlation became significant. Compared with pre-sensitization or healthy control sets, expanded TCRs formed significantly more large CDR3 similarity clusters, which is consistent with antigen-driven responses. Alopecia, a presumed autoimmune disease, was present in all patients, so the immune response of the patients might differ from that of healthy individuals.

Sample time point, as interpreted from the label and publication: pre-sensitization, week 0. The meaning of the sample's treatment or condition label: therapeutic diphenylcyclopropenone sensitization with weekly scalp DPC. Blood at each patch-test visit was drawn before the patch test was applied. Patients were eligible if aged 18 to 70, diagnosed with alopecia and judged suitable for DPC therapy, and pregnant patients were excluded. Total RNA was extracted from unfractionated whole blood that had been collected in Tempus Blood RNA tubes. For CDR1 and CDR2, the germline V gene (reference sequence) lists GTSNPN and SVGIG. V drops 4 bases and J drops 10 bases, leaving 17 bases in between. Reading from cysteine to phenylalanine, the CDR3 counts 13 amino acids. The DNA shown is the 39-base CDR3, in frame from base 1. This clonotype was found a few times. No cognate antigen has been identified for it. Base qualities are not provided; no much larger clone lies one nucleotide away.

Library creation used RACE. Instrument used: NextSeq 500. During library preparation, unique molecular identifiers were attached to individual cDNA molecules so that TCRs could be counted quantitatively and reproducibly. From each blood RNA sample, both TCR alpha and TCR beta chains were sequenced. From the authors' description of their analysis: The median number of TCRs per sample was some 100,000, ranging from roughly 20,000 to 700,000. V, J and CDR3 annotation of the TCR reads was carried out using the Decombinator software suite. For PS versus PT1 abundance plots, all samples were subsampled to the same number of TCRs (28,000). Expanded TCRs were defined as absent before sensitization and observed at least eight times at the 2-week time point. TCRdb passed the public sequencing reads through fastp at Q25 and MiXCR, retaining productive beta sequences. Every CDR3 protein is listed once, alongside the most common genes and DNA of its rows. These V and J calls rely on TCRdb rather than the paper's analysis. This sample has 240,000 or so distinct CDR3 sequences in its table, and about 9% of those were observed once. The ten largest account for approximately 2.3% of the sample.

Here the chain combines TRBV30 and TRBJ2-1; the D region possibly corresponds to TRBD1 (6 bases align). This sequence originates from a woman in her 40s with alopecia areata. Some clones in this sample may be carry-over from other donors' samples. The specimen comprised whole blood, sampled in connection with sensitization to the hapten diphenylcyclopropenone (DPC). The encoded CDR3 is CAWTTGSDSEQFF. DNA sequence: TGTGCCTGGACCACAGGGTCAGACTCCGAGCAGTTCTTC.